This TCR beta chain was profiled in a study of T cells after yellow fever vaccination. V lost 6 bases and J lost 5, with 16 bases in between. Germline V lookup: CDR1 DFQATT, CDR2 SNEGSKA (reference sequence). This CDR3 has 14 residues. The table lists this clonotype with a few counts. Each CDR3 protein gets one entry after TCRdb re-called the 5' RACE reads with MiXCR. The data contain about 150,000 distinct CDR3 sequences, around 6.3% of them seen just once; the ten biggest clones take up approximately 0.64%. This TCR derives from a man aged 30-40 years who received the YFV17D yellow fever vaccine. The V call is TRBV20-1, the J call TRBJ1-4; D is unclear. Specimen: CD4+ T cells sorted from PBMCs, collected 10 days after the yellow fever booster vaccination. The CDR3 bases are TGCAGTGCGGTTCCGGACCCTTGGAATGAAAAACTGTTTTTT. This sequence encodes CSAVPDPWNEKLFF.